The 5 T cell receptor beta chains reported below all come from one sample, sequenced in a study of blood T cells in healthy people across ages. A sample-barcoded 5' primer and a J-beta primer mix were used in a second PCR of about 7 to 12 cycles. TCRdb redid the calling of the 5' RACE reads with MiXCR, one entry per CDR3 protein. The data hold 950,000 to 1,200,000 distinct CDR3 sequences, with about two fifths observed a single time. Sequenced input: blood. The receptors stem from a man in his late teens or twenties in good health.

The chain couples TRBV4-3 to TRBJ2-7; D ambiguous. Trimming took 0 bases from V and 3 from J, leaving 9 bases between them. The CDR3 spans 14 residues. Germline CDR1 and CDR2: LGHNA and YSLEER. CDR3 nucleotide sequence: TGCGCCAGCAGCCAAGAATTTGCCAGCTACGAGCAGTACTTC. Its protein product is CASSQEFASYEQYF.

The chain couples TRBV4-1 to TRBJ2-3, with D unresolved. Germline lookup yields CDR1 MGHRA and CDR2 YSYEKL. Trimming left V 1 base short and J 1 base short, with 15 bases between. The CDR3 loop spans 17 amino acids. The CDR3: CASSQGQILLGTDTQYF. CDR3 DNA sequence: TGCGCCAGCAGCCAAGGGCAGATATTGTTGGGCACAGATACGCAGTATTTT.

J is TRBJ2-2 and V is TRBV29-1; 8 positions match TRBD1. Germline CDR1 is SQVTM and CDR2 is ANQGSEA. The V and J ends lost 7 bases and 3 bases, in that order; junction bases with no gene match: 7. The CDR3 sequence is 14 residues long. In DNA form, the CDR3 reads TGCAGCGCAGCCGACAGGGGAGACACCGGGGAGCTGTTTTTT. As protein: CSAADRGDTGELFF.

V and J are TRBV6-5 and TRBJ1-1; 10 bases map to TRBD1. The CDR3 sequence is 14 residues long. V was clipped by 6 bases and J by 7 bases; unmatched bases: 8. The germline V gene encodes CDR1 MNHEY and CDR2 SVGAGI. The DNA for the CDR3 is TGTGCCAGCAGGCCGGACAGGGGGAGAATTGAAGCTTTCTTT. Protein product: CASRPDRGRIEAFF.

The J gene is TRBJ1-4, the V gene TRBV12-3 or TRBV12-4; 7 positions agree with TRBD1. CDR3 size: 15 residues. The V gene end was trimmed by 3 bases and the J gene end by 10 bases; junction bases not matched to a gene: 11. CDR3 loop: CASSLRRDSNLKLFF. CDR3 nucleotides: TGTGCCAGCAGTTTGAGGAGGGACAGCAACTTAAAACTGTTTTTT.